The subject of this entry is one T cell receptor beta chain. Its cognate antigen has yet to be identified. There are no base qualities to consult, and no much larger clone falls within one base. Participants in the prospective study were aged about 18 to 95 years, lived in 20 to 30 United States geographic areas, and enrolled through a virtual design. To assign participants to cohorts, the prospective study relied on clinical history that participants themselves reported in a screening survey and a study questionnaire. For ImmuneRACE Cohort 3, a participant was defined as recovered based on two consecutive negative NP/OP PCR tests, clearance by a healthcare professional, or resolution of symptoms. Mobile phlebotomists in the prospective study collected whole blood, serum and a nasopharyngeal or oropharyngeal swab from every participant. Over a roughly 2-month period, participants in the prospective study had the option of providing additional blood draws and questionnaires. Before DNA extraction, prospective study blood samples were shipped either frozen or at room temperature.

V loses 5 bases of germline sequence and J loses 2 bases, and the interval between the two ends is 13 bases. Looking up the germline V gene yields CDR1 MNHEY and CDR2 SVGAGI. The CDR3 sequence holds 15 residues, the cysteine and phenylalanine included. Only the CDR3 part of the read is kept: 45 bases, read in frame from the first base. The data were taken from a study of blood T cell repertoires in COVID-19 (dated by TCRdb to about 2020). In the study overall: Samples covering the acute and convalescent phases of COVID-19 were provided by collaborators in the United States, Italy and Spain. The material from the prospective study consisted of cDNA or gDNA derived from T cells, B-cell-depleted T cells, or PBMCs. Subjects who had been exposed to COVID-19, were actively infected with it, or had recovered from it provided the deeply sampled blood TCRbeta repertoires that made up the dataset. The repertoires were made available in a free public database intended to serve as a resource for research on the immune response to SARS-CoV-2. Samples came from the ongoing ImmuneRACE study (first 160 participants) plus 1,254 subjects from 6 global collaborators. The sample metadata nearly always contained a de-identified subject ID, COVID-19 status, age in years and sex. Where HLA class I and class II types were available, the types were taken from metadata supplied by the sample provider, not from assay-based typing. Study-wide findings and limitations: How much clinical and demographic metadata was included differed by source and by participant, and the metadata was provided uncurated.

The immunoSEQ Assay, a bias-controlled multiplex PCR, was used to amplify TCRbeta CDR3 regions from genomic DNA. On the authors' methods: Within the assay, amplification of reference gene primers was used to estimate how many nucleated cells each sample contained. Sequence reads were collapsed and filtered to measure the absolute abundance of every unique TCRbeta CDR3 rearrangement. Productive Simpson clonality was computed per sample as the square root of Simpson's diversity index over productive rearrangements. Sourced from immuneACCESS, this table was stored by TCRdb with only in-frame sequences that have V and J called. A share of the clones is absent; for the studies checked, an unresolved V gene accounts for under half, and the remainder has no known explanation. V, J and clone size were drawn from that table, and D and trimming were deduced from the DNA. This sample lists about 240,000 clones; roughly 89% were detected once. Roughly 9% of the sample goes to the ten largest clones.

The sequence was obtained from a man aged 40-49 years who had recovered from COVID-19. The sequencing input was PBMCs or T cells enriched from blood (not recorded which). The chain employs TRBV6-5 and TRBJ2-1, with the D gene call left open. The base sequence is TGTGCCAGCAGTCACGACATAGGCGCCTACAATGAGCAGTTCTTC. The translation is CASSHDIGAYNEQFF.